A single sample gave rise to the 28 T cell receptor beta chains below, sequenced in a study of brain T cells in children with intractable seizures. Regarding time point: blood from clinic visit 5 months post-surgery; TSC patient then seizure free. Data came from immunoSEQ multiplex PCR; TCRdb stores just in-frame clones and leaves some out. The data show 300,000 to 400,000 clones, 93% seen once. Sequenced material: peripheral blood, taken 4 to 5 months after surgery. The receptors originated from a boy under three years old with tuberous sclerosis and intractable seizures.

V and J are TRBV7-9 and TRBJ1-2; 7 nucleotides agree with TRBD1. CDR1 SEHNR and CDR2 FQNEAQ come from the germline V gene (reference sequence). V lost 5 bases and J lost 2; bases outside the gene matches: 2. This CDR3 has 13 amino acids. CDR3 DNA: TGTGCCAGCAGCGTGGGACAGAACTATGGCTACACCTTC. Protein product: CASSVGQNYGYTF.

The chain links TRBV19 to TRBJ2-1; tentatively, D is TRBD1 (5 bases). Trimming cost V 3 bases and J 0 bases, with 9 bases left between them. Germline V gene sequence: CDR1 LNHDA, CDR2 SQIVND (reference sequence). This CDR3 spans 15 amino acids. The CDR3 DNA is TGTGCCAGTAGTATGGACATAAGCTCCTACAATGAGCAGTTCTTC. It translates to CASSMDISSYNEQFF. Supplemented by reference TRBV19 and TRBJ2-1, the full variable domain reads DGGITQSPKYLFRKEGQNVTLSCEQNLNHDAMYWYRQDPGQGLRLIYYSQIVNDFQKGDIAEGYSVSREKKESFPLTVTSAQKNPTAFYLCASSMDISSYNEQFFGPGTRLTVL.

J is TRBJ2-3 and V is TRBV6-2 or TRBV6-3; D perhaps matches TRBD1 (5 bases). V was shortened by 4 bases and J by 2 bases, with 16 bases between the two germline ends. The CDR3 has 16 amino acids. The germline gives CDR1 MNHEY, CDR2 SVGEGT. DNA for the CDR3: TGTGCCAGCAGTTCCTTTCCTCCTGGGGCCACAGATACGCAGTATTTT. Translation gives CASSSFPPGATDTQYF.

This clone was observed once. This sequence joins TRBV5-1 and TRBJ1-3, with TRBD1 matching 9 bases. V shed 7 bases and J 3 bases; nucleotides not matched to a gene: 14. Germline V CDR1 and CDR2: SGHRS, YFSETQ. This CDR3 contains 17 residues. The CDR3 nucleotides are TGCGCCAGCCACCCACGACCAACAGGGGGCGTTGGAAACACCATATATTTT. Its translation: CASHPRPTGGVGNTIYF.

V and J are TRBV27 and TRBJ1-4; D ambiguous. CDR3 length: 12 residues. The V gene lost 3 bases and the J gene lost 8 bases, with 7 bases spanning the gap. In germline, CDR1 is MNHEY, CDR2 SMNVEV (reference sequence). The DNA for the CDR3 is TGTGCCAGCAGTTTTTATGGCGAAAAACTGTTTTTT. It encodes CASSFYGEKLFF.

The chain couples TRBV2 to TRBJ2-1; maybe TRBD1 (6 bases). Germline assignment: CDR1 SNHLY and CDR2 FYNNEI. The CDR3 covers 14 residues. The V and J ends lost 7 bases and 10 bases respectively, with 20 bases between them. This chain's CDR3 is CASTIPQGISEQFF. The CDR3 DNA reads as TGTGCCAGCACCATACCTCAGGGGATTTCGGAGCAGTTCTTC.

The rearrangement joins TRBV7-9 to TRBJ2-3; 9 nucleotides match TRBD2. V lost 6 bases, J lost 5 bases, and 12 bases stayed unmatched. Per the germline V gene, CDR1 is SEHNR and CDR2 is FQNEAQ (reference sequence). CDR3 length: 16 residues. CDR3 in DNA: TGTGCCAGCAGTCCATTGGGGACTAGCAATTTAGATACGCAGTATTTT. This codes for CASSPLGTSNLDTQYF.

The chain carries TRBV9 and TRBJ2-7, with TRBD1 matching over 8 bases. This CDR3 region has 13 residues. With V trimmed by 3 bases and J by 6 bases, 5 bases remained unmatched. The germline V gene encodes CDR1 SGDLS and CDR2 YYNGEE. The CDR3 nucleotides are TGTGCCAGCAGCGCGACAGGGGTGGTCGAGCAGTACTTC. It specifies CASSATGVVEQYF.

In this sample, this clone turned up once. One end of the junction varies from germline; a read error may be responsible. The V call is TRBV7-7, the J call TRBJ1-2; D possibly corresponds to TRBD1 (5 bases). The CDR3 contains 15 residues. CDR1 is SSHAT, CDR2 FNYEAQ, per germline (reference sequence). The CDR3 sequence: CASSLVPDRNYGYTF. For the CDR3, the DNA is TGTGCTAGCAGCTTAGTCCCCGACAGAAACTATGGCTACACCTTC. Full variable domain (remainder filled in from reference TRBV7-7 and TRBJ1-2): GAGVSQSPRYKVTKRGQDVTLRCDPISSHATLYWYQQALGQGPEFLTYFNYEAQPDKSGLPSDRFSAERPEGSISTLTIQRTEQRDSAMYRCASSLVPDRNYGYTFGSGTRLTVV.

In nucleotides, the CDR3 is TGTGCCAGCAGTGTCCCCGGGCCTTTCTCTGGGGCCAACGTCCTGACTTTC. This sequence encodes CASSVPGPFSGANVLTF. This chain uses TRBV2 with TRBJ2-6; D ambiguous. V dropped 4 bases and J dropped 0 bases, with 13 bases sitting between them. The length of the CDR3 is 17 residues. The germline V gene encodes CDR1 SNHLY and CDR2 FYNNEI.

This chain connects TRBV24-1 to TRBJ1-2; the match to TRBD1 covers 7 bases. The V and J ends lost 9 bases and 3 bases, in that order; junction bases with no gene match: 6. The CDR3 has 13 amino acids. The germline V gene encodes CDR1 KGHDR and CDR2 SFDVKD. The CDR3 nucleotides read TGTGCCACCCAGGGGGGGAGTTACTATGGCTACACCTTC. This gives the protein CATQGGSYYGYTF.

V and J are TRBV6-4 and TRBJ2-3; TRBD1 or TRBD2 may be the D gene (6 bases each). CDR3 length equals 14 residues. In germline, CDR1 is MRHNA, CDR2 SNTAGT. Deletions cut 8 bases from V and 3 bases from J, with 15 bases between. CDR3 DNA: TGTGCCAGCTCCCGAGAGGGGGGTACAGATACGCAGTATTTT. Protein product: CASSREGGTDTQYF.

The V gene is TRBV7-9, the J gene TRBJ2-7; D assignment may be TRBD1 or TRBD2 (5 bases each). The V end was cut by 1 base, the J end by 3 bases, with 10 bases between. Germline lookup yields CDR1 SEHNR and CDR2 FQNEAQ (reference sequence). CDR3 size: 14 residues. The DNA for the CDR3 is TGTGCCAGCAGCTTAGGTCGAGGGGACTACGAGCAGTACTTC. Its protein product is CASSLGRGDYEQYF.

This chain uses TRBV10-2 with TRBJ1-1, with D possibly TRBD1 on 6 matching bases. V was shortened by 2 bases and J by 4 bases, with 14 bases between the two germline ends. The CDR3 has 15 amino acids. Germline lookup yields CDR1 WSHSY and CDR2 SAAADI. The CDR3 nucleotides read TGCGCCAGCAGTGAGAGACGGGGGGCGAGCACTGAAGCTTTCTTT. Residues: CASSERRGASTEAFF.

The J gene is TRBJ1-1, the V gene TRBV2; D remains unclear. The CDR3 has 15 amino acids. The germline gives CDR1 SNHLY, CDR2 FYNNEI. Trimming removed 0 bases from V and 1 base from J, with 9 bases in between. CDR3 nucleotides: TGTGCCAGCAGTGAAGCCCGAGGGCGGAACACTGAAGCTTTCTTT. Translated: CASSEARGRNTEAFF. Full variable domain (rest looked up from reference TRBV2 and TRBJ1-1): EPEVTQTPSHQVTQMGQEVILRCVPISNHLYFYWYRQILGQKVEFLVSFYNNEISEKSEIFDDQFSVERPDGSNFTLKIRSTKLEDSAMYFCASSEARGRNTEAFFGQGTRLTVV.

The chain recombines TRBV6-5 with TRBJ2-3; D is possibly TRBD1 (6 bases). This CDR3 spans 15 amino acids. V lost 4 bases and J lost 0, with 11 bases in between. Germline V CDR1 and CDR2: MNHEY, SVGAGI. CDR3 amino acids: CASSCWTASTDTQYF. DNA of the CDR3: TGTGCCAGCAGTTGCTGGACAGCTAGCACAGATACGCAGTATTTT.

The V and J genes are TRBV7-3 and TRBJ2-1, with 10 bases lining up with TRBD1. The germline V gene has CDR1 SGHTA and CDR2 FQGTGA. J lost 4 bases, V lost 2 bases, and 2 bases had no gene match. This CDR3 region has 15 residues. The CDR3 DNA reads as TGTGCCAGCAGCTTAGAGGGACAGGGGTACAATGAGCAGTTCTTC. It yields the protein CASSLEGQGYNEQFF.

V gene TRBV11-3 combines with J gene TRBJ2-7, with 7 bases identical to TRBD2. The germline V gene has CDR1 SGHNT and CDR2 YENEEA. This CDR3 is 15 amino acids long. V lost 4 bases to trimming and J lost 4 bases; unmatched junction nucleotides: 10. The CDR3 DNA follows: TGTGCCAGCAGCTCCCCGGGGGGAAACGGGTACGAGCAGTACTTC. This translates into CASSSPGGNGYEQYF.

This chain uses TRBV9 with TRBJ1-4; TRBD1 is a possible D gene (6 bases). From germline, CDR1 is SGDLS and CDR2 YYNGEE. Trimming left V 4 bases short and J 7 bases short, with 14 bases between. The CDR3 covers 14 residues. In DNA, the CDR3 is TGTGCCAGCAGCCCCTCCGGGACACTTGAAAAACTGTTTTTT. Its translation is CASSPSGTLEKLFF.

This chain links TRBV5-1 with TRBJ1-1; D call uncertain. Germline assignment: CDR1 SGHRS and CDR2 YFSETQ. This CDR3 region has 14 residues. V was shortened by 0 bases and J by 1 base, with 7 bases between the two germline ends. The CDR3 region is CASSLATANTEAFF. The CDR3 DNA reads TGCGCCAGCAGCTTGGCCACAGCGAACACTGAAGCTTTCTTT. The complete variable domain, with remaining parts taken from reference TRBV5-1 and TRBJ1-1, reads KAGVTQTPRYLIKTRGQQVTLSCSPISGHRSVSWYQQTPGQGLQFLFEYFSETQRNKGNFPGRFSGRQFSNSRSEMNVSTLELGDSALYLCASSLATANTEAFFGQGTRLTVV.

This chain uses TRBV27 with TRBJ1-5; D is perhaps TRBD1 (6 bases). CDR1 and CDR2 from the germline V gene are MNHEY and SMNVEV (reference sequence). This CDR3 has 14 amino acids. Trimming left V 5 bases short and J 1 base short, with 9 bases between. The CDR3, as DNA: TGTGCCAGCAGTACACAGGGAAGCAATCAGCCCCAGCATTTT. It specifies CASSTQGSNQPQHF.

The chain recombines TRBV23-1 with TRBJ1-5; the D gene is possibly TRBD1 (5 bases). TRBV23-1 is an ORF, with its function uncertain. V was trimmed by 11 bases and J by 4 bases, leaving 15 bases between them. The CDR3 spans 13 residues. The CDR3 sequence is CAGGSGINQPQHF. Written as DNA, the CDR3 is TGCGCCGGGGGATCAGGGATAAATCAGCCCCAGCATTTT.

The CDR3 is CASSWSGDGELFF. Written as DNA, the CDR3 is TGTGCCAGCAGCTGGTCGGGGGACGGGGAGCTGTTTTTT. The V and J genes are TRBV11-3 and TRBJ2-2, with D tentatively TRBD2 (6 bases). This CDR3 has 13 amino acids. Between the trimmed V and J ends, which lost 4 bases and 7 bases, there was a span of 10 bases. Per germline, CDR1 SGHNT and CDR2 YENEEA.

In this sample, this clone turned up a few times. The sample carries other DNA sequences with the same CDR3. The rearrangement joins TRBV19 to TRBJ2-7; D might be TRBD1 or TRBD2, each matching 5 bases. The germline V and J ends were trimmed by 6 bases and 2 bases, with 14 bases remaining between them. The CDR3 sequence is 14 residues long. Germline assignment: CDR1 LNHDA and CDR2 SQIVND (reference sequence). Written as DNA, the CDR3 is TGTGCCAGTAGCACCGGGACCGGACCCTACGAGCAGTACTTC. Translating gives CASSTGTGPYEQYF.

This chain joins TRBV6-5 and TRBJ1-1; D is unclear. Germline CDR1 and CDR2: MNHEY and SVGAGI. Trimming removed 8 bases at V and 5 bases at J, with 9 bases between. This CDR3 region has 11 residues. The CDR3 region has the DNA TGTGCCAGCGCTAAGGAGACTGAAGCTTTCTTT. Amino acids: CASAKETEAFF.

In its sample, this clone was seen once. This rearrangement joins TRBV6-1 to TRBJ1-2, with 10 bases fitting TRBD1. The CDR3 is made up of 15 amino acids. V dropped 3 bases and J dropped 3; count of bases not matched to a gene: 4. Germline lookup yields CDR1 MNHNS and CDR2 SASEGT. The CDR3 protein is CASSDKGQGDYGYTF. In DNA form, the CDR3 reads TGTGCCAGCAGTGATAAAGGACAGGGGGACTATGGCTACACCTTC.

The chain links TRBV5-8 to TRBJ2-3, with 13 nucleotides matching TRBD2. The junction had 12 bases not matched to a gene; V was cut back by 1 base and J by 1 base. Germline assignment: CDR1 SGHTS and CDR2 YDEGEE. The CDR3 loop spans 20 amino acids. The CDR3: CASSLSVVTSGRAGTDTQYF. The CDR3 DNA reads TGTGCCAGCAGCTTGTCAGTAGTTACTAGCGGGAGGGCCGGCACAGATACGCAGTATTTT.

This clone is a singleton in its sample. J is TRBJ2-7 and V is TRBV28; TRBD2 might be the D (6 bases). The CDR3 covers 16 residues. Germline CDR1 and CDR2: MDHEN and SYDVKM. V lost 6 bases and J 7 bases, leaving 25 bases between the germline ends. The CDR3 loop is CASRARGTPKTREQYF. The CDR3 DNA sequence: TGTGCCAGCAGGGCCCGAGGGACTCCGAAGACCCGTGAGCAGTACTTC.